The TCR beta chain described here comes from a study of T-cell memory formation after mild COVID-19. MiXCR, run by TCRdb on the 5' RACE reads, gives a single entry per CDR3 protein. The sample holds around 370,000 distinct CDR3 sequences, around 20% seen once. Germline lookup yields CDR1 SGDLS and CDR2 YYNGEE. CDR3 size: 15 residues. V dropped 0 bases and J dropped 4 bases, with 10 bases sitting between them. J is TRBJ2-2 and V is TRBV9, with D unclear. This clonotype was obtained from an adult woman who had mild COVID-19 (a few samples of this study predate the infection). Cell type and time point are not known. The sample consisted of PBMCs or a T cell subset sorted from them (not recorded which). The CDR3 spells CASSVGGFGTGELFF. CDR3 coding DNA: TGTGCCAGCAGCGTAGGGGGATTCGGCACCGGGGAGCTGTTTTTT.